Listed below are T cell receptor beta chains from one sample, sequenced in a study of T-cell reconstitution after alpha-beta-depleted transplantation in children. A single record per CDR3 protein comes from TCRdb applying MiXCR to the PCR reads. Among about 32,000 distinct CDR3 sequences listed, about 7% were seen once. Sequences were derived from peripheral blood, sampled 60 days after TCRalphabeta/CD19-depleted stem cell transplant. The origin of the receptors is a child under two years old who had a stem cell transplant for acute myeloid leukemia, so the T cells may come from the graft donor. Both conserved end residues are part of each CDR3. D genes are given only for firm matches. Clone size is given for some rows only: seen once, a few or many times, or a class if the clone is expanded.

d_gene	v_gene	j_gene	abundance	CDR3aa	CDR3nt
TRBD1	TRBV12-3/TRBV12-4	TRBJ1-3	many	CASSRRQGSYSGNTIYF	TGTGCCAGCAGTCGTAGACAGGGGAGTTACTCTGGAAACACCATATATTTT
NA	TRBV14	TRBJ2-7	many	CASSGWTGEGSGSSYEQYF	TGTGCCAGCAGCGGCTGGACAGGGGAAGGGAGCGGGAGCTCCTACGAGCAGTACTTC
NA	TRBV7-9	TRBJ1-4	many	CASSSGRPGDWVLFF	TGTGCCAGCAGCTCCGGCAGGCCTGGGGACTGGGTACTGTTTTTT
NA	TRBV20-1	TRBJ2-5	medium-sized	CSARYQETQYF	TGCAGTGCTAGATACCAAGAGACCCAGTACTTC
NA	TRBV9	TRBJ2-2	many	CASRGRDVNTGELFF	TGTGCCAGCAGAGGCAGGGATGTGAACACCGGGGAGCTGTTTTTT
TRBD2	TRBV7-9	TRBJ2-3	many	CASSLDLRETDTQYF	TGTGCCAGCAGCTTAGATTTGCGGGAGACAGATACGCAGTATTTT
NA	TRBV25-1	TRBJ2-3	many	CASSDWDPTDTQYF	TGTGCCAGCAGTGACTGGGATCCCACAGATACGCAGTATTTT
NA	TRBV9	TRBJ2-3	many	CASSFSSGDTQYF	TGTGCCAGCAGTTTTTCGAGTGGAGATACGCAGTATTTT
NA	TRBV27	TRBJ2-6	many	CASSRITVSGANVLTF	TGTGCCAGCAGTCGGATTACGGTGTCTGGGGCCAACGTCCTGACTTTC
NA	TRBV20-1	TRBJ2-1	many	CSANRGGRNNEQFF	TGCAGTGCCAACCGCGGGGGCCGAAACAATGAGCAGTTCTTC
NA	TRBV5-5	TRBJ2-7	many	CASGQGSYEQYF	TGTGCCAGCGGGCAGGGCTCCTACGAGCAGTACTTC
NA	TRBV15	TRBJ2-3	many	CAIDTLTDTQYF	TGTGCCATCGACACTCTCACAGATACGCAGTATTTT
TRBD1	TRBV7-2	TRBJ1-2	many	CASSLEGRGPRYGYTF	TGTGCCAGCAGCTTAGAGGGCAGGGGGCCTCGGTATGGCTACACCTTC
NA	TRBV10-3	TRBJ1-4	many	CAISEGADSNEKLFF	TGTGCCATCAGTGAAGGGGCAGATTCTAATGAAAAACTGTTTTTT
NA	TRBV16	TRBJ2-2	many	CASSQSGLPGELFF	TGTGCCAGCAGCCAATCGGGTCTCCCCGGGGAGCTGTTTTTT
NA	TRBV6-2/TRBV6-3	TRBJ2-1	many	CASSISRGPHNEQFF	TGTGCCAGCAGTATCTCCCGCGGCCCGCACAATGAGCAGTTCTTC
NA	TRBV12-3/TRBV12-4	TRBJ1-5	many	CASSYPSREESQPQHF	TGTGCCAGCAGTTACCCGTCCCGGGAAGAGAGTCAGCCCCAGCATTTT
NA	TRBV10-3	TRBJ2-2	many	CAIRDRAADGELFF	TGTGCCATCAGGGATCGGGCCGCGGACGGGGAGCTGTTTTTT
NA	TRBV28	TRBJ2-1	many	CASGVSYNEQFF	TGTGCCAGCGGAGTAAGTTACAATGAGCAGTTCTTC
NA	TRBV7-2	TRBJ1-3	many	CASSFLPGNTIYF	TGTGCCAGCAGCTTCTTACCTGGAAACACCATATATTTT
NA	TRBV5-5	TRBJ2-5	many	CASSLQGWETQYF	TGTGCCAGCAGCTTACAGGGATGGGAGACCCAGTACTTC
TRBD1	TRBV7-9	TRBJ2-7	many	CASSSRDSILSYEQYF	TGTGCCAGCAGCTCTCGGGACAGCATCCTCTCCTACGAGCAGTACTTC
NA	TRBV9	TRBJ2-4	many	CASSVDGGHIQYF	TGTGCCAGCAGCGTAGACGGAGGGCACATTCAGTACTTC
NA	TRBV4-3	TRBJ2-1	many	CASSHTDSYNEQFF	TGCGCCAGCAGCCATACAGACAGCTACAATGAGCAGTTCTTC
NA	TRBV7-2	TRBJ2-5	many	CASSPGWGTPKETQYF	TGTGCCAGCAGCCCAGGGTGGGGAACACCAAAAGAGACCCAGTACTTC
NA	TRBV4-3	TRBJ2-5	many	CASSQVPEGRETQYF	TGCGCCAGCAGCCAAGTCCCGGAGGGGAGAGAGACCCAGTACTTC
NA	TRBV5-1	TRBJ2-7	many	CASSLDGGTYEQYF	TGCGCCAGCAGCTTGGATGGAGGGACCTACGAGCAGTACTTC
NA	TRBV5-1	TRBJ2-7	many	CASSFSDGYEQYF	TGCGCCAGCAGCTTTTCCGACGGCTACGAGCAGTACTTC
NA	TRBV20-1	TRBJ2-2	many	CSARGNTGELFF	TGCAGTGCTAGAGGGAACACCGGGGAGCTGTTTTTT
NA	TRBV28	TRBJ2-7	many	CASSYNRPGEQYF	TGTGCCAGCAGTTACAACAGGCCCGGCGAGCAGTACTTC
NA	TRBV9	TRBJ2-1	few	CASSVGGASGLLYNEQFF	TGTGCCAGCAGCGTAGGAGGCGCGAGCGGACTCCTTTACAATGAGCAGTTCTTC
TRBD2	TRBV25-1	TRBJ2-1	many	CASSRGGRRDEQFF	TGTGCCAGCAGCCGGGGGGGCCGTCGGGATGAGCAGTTCTTC
NA	TRBV5-1	TRBJ2-1	many	CASSSLGSLSSYNEQFF	TGCGCCAGCAGCTCCTTGGGTAGCTTAAGCTCCTACAATGAGCAGTTCTTC
NA	TRBV7-6	TRBJ2-7	many	CASSAWTSEAEQYF	TGTGCCAGCAGCGCTTGGACAAGTGAGGCCGAGCAGTACTTC
NA	TRBV24-1	TRBJ2-3	many	CATSEKDTQYF	TGTGCCACCAGTGAAAAAGATACGCAGTATTTT
NA	TRBV4-3	TRBJ2-3	large	CASSQDRGNGLLSDTQYF	TGCGCCAGCAGCCAAGATAGGGGTAACGGACTACTGTCAGATACGCAGTATTTT
NA	TRBV5-1	TRBJ2-1	many	CASRTGGPSEQFF	TGCGCCAGCAGAACCGGAGGGCCGAGTGAGCAGTTCTTC
NA	TRBV29-1	TRBJ1-4	many	CSVEIPGWRGEKLFF	TGCAGCGTTGAAATCCCAGGGTGGAGGGGTGAAAAACTGTTTTTT
TRBD1	TRBV15	TRBJ1-3	many	CATSRRGQGNTIYF	TGTGCCACCAGCAGGAGAGGACAGGGGAACACCATATATTTT
TRBD1	TRBV2	TRBJ1-4	many	CASSRTGKEKLFF	TGTGCCAGCAGCCGGACAGGAAAAGAAAAACTGTTTTTT
NA	TRBV2	TRBJ2-1	many	CASSEDGGLLEFF	TGTGCCAGCAGCGAGGATGGCGGCCTCCTAGAGTTCTTC
NA	TRBV12-3/TRBV12-4	TRBJ2-6	many	CASSLAGGADGANVLTF	TGTGCCAGCAGTTTAGCGGGCGGAGCGGACGGGGCCAACGTCCTGACTTTC
TRBD2	TRBV4-3	TRBJ2-1	NA	CASSLKRNGRENEQFF	TGCGCCAGCAGCCTCAAAAGGAACGGGAGGGAGAATGAGCAGTTCTTC
TRBD2	TRBV6-2/TRBV6-3	TRBJ2-1	many	CASTQGTSGRGHNEQFF	TGTGCCAGCACCCAGGGCACTAGCGGGAGGGGGCACAATGAGCAGTTCTTC
TRBD2	TRBV7-6	TRBJ2-3	many	CASSLRTSPSTDTQYF	TGTGCCAGCAGCTTGAGGACTAGCCCTAGCACAGATACGCAGTATTTT
TRBD2	TRBV29-1	TRBJ2-7	many	CSVAGRFYEQYF	TGCAGCGTTGCCGGGAGGTTCTACGAGCAGTACTTC
TRBD2	TRBV7-9	TRBJ2-3	many	CASSLGTGILAGGNRATQYF	TGTGCCAGCAGCTTAGGCACAGGGATCCTAGCGGGAGGAAATCGTGCTACGCAGTATTTT
TRBD2	TRBV20-1	TRBJ2-1	many	CSARVLERGSYNEQFF	TGCAGTGCTAGGGTCCTCGAGCGGGGGTCCTACAATGAGCAGTTCTTC
TRBD1	TRBV29-1	TRBJ2-6	many	CSVPQTGPGANVLTF	TGCAGCGTGCCACAGACAGGGCCTGGGGCCAACGTCCTGACTTTC
NA	TRBV24-1	TRBJ2-1	many	CATSIRGYNEQFF	TGTGCCACCAGTATTCGGGGTTACAATGAGCAGTTCTTC
NA	TRBV6-2/TRBV6-3	TRBJ1-5	few	CASTKTGRDQPQHF	TGTGCCAGCACCAAGACAGGAAGAGATCAGCCCCAGCATTTT
NA	TRBV4-2	TRBJ2-1	many	CASSQEGGPKFF	TGTGCCAGCAGCCAAGAGGGCGGGCCGAAGTTCTTC
NA	TRBV18	TRBJ2-5	many	CASSPPGAGETQYF	TGTGCCAGCTCACCCCCGGGGGCGGGAGAGACCCAGTACTTC
TRBD2	TRBV7-8	TRBJ2-3	many	CASSKLAGGPDTQYF	TGTGCCAGCAGCAAACTAGCGGGAGGGCCAGATACGCAGTATTTT
NA	TRBV6-2/TRBV6-3	TRBJ2-4	NA	CASSYRIDIQYF	TGTGCCAGCAGCTACAGGATCGACATTCAGTACTTC
TRBD1	TRBV15	TRBJ2-7	many	CATSYRTGRILEQYF	TGTGCCACCAGCTACCGGACAGGGAGAATCCTCGAGCAGTACTTC
NA	TRBV2	TRBJ2-3	many	CASSVETPGADTQYF	TGTGCCAGCAGTGTGGAGACACCCGGGGCAGATACGCAGTATTTT
NA	TRBV20-1	TRBJ2-1	few	CSARERKWTTNRNEQFF	TGCAGTGCTAGAGAGAGGAAGTGGACTACCAACCGGAATGAGCAGTTCTTC